This T cell receptor (beta chain) comes out of a study of T-cell reconstitution after alpha-beta-depleted transplantation in children (dated by TCRdb to the mid-2010s). Notes on the research overall: Using TCR repertoire profiling, the study followed T-cell immune reconstitution in a quantitative way in children after TCRalphabeta/CD19-depleted allogeneic hematopoietic cell transplantation.

Library preparation used PCR. Sequencing was performed on an Illumina HiSeq 2500. TCR libraries were prepared with molecular barcoding, using unique molecular identifiers to normalize TCRbeta repertoire quantification. TCRdb itself trimmed the public reads at Q25 with fastp, ran MiXCR and retained productive beta chains. Here each entry gathers all rows of one CDR3 protein and keeps the most common genes and DNA. Here the sample has 450,000 to 600,000 distinct CDR3 sequences; approximately 20% occur a single time. The ten largest clones represent approximately 3% of the sample. According to the germline V gene, CDR1 reads MNHNS and CDR2 reads SASEGT. The CDR3 starts with the cysteine, ends with the phenylalanine, and has 13 residues. Only the CDR3 part of the read is kept: 39 bases, read in frame from the first base. The junction shows trimming of 6 bases on V and 0 bases on J, plus 8 bases between the germline ends.

With regard to this clonotype: Its antigen remains undetermined. Per-base quality was not reported, and no clone a single base away is much larger than it.

Sequenced material: PBMCs from the stem cell graft donor, taken from the stem cell graft. This sequence originates from a human donor who donated a stem cell graft to a child with acute lymphoblastic leukemia. In this chain, TRBV6-1 is recombined with TRBJ1-1; no D gene call is confident. This receptor has the CDR3 CASRPPMNTEAFF. Read as DNA, the sequence is TGTGCCAGCAGGCCGCCGATGAACACTGAAGCTTTCTTT.